The sequence of this T cell receptor beta chain was determined in a study of blood T cell repertoires in COVID-19. Overall study context: Sites across the United States, Italy and Spain contributed samples from acute and convalescent COVID-19.

This clone turned up a few times. The CDR3 is made up of 17 amino acids. The V end was cut by 1 base, the J end by 2 bases, with 18 bases between. CDR1 and CDR2 (germline): MGHRA, YSYEKL. Original handling: Amplification from reference gene primers served as the basis for estimated nucleated cell counts. Using immunoSEQ multiplex PCR, the repertoire was profiled, and TCRdb retains in-frame clones only, with some absent. Clone size and V and J calls were adopted from that table, with D and trimming inferred from the DNA. Of about 86,000 clones in the sample, under 85% were seen once. The chain links TRBV4-1 to TRBJ2-7; D is perhaps TRBD2 (6 bases). Sequencing was performed on peripheral blood. This clonotype was sampled from a man aged 65 to 79 with acute or convalescent COVID-19. The CDR3 DNA sequence: TGCGCCAGCAGCCAAGTGTTGGCGGCGGGATTTCCCTACGAGCAGTACTTC. Protein product: CASSQVLAAGFPYEQYF.